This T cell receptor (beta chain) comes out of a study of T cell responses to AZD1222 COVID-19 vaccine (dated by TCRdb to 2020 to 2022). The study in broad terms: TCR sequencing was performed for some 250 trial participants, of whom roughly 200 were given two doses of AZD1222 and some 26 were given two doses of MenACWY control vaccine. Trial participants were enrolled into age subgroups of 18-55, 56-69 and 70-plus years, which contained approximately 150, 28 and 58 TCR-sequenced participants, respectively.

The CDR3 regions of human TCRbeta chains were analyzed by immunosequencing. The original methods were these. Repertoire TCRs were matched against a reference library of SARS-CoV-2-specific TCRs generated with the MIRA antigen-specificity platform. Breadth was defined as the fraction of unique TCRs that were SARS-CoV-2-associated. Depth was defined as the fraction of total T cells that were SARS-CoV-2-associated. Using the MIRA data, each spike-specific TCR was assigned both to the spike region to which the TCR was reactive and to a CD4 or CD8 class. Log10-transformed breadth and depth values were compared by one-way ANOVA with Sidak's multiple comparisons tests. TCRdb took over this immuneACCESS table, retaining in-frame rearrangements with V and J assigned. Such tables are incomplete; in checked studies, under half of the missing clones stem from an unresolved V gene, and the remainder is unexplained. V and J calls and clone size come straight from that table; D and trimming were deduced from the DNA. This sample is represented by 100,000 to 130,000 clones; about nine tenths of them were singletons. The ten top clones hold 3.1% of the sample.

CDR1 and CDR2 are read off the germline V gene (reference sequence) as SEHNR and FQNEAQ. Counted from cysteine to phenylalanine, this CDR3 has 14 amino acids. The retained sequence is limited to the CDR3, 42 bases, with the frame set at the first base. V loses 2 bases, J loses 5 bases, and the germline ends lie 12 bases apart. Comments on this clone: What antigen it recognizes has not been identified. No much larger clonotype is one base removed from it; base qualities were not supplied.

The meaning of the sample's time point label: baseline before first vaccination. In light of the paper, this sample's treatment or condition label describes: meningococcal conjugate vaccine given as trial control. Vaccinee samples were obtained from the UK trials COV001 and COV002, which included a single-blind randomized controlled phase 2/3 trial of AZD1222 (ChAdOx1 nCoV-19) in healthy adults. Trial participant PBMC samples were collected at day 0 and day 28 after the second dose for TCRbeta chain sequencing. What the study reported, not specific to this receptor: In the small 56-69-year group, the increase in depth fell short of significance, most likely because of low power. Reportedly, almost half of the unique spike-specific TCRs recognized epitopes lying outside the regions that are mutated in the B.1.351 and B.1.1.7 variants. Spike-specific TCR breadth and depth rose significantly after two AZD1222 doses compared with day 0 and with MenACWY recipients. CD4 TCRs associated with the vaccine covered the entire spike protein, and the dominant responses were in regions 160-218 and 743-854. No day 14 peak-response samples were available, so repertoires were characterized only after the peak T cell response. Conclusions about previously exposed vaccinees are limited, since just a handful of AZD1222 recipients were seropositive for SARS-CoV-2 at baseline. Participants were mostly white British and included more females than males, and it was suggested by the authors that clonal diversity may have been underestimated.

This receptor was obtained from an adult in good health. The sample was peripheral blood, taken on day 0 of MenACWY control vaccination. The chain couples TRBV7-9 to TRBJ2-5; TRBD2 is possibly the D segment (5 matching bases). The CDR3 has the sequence CASSLKKRGETQYF. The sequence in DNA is TGTGCCAGCAGCTTAAAAAAAAGAGGGGAGACCCAGTACTTC.